Listed here are 23 T cell receptor beta chains from one sample, sequenced in a study of T cells in women clearing cervical HPV infection. Assay: immunoSEQ multiplex PCR; the TCRdb copy retains only in-frame clones and omits some. The table for this sample gives over 45,000 clones. The source material was blood buffy coat. The receptors were gathered from a woman between 18 and 75 years old with a cervical HPV16 infection that either progressed to CIN3+ or cleared (not recorded which).

A remark on this clone: The CDR3 extends 3 residues past the end of the read, so its final part is completed from the germline J gene. The gene calls are TRBV2 and TRBJ1-1; TRBD1 is a possible D gene (5 bases). The CDR3 extends over 13 amino acids. V was clipped by 8 bases and J by 5 bases, with 15 bases between them. Germline V gene sequence: CDR1 SNHLY, CDR2 FYNNEI. The covered CDR3 bases are TGTGCCAGCGCAGGGATCGGAGGTACTGAA. As protein: CASAGIGGTE. The CDR3 reads in full as CASAGIGGTEAFF.

Concerning this clone: The read falls 3 residues short of the CDR3 end, and the missing part is taken from the germline J gene. Other DNA sequences in the sample encode the same CDR3. This sequence joins TRBV4-2 and TRBJ1-3, with D possibly matching TRBD1 (6 bases). The ends were cut back, 1 base at V and 4 bases at J, with 11 bases in the middle. The CDR3 length is 15 residues. The V gene's germline CDR1 is LGHNA and CDR2 YNFKEQ. The CDR3: CASSQGPGAGNTIYF. CDR3 DNA (partial): TGTGCCAGCAGCCAAGGGCCAGGGGCGGGAAACACC.

In the case of this clone: The observed sequence ends 3 residues before the CDR3 terminus, with the missing tail filled in from the germline J gene. This chain uses TRBV5-5 with TRBJ2-3, with D unresolved. Germline CDR1 SGHKS, CDR2 YYEKEE (reference sequence). The CDR3 extends over 14 amino acids. Incomplete CDR3 DNA: TGTGCCAGCAGCTTGGCCGTTCGTCTAGAGACG. Translating gives CASSLAVRLET. The CDR3 in full is CASSLAVRLETQYF.

As to this clone: The CDR3 goes on 3 residues after the read ends, and that part is filled in from the germline J gene. V and J are TRBV2 and TRBJ2-2; 7 nucleotides align to TRBD1. This CDR3 spans 16 amino acids. The ends lost 7 bases at V and 5 bases at J; junction bases unmatched: 13. Per the germline V gene, CDR1 is SNHLY and CDR2 is FYNNEI. The CDR3 spells CASMWGQGVRTGELFF. CDR3 DNA (partial): TGTGCCAGCATGTGGGGCCAGGGGGTGAGAACCGGGGAG.

Points on this clone: Sequencing ends 3 residues short of the CDR3 end; the germline J gene provides the rest. The chain is built from TRBV19 and TRBJ2-4; perhaps TRBD1 as D (6 bases). Per the germline V gene, CDR1 is LNHDA and CDR2 is SQIVND (reference sequence). This CDR3 has 16 residues. The sequenced part of the CDR3 DNA is TGTGCCAGTAGTAAACAGGAACCAAAAGGGGGTTATGGT. Its translation is CASSKQEPKGGYG. The CDR3 reads in full as CASSKQEPKGGYGQYF.

About this clone itself: With the read ending 3 residues before the CDR3 end, the germline J gene is used to fill in that end. V is TRBV19 and J is TRBJ1-2; D is perhaps TRBD1 (6 bases). Germline CDR1 reads LNHDA; CDR2 reads SQIVND (reference sequence). This CDR3 comprises 15 residues. The part of the CDR3 DNA that was read is TGTGCCAGTAGAGGCAGCGGGGGGGCTTACAATGAC. This encodes CASRGSGGAYND. The whole CDR3 sequence is CASRGSGGAYNDYTF.

As concerns this clone: The CDR3 end is not reached by the read, which stops 3 residues before it; the germline J gene fills it in. J is TRBJ1-2 and V is TRBV7-9; possible D gene TRBD1, 6 bases. The CDR3 is 14 residues long. Germline assignment: CDR1 SEHNR and CDR2 FQNEAQ (reference sequence). The CDR3 bases that were read are TGTGCCAGCAGCTTAGGCGGGGGCGCCTACGAC. It codes for CASSLGGGAYD. The whole CDR3 protein reads CASSLGGGAYDYTF.

With respect to this clone: The CDR3 is cut off 3 residues early in the read; its end comes from the germline J gene. The chain recombines TRBV20-1 with TRBJ2-3, with 8 positions matching TRBD2. Germline CDR1 DFQATT, CDR2 SNEGSKA (reference sequence). The CDR3 runs 18 residues. Trimming removed 3 bases from V and 2 bases from J; junction bases left unmatched: 16. The CDR3 loop reads CSASWSGRRGGYTDTQYF. Incomplete CDR3 DNA: TGCAGTGCTAGTTGGTCCGGGAGACGGGGGGGGTACACAGATACG.

As regards this clone: With the read ending 3 residues before the CDR3 end, the germline J gene is used to fill in that end. The chain combines TRBV28 with TRBJ2-3; D gene ambiguous. Germline loops: CDR1 MDHEN, CDR2 SYDVKM. CDR3 length equals 14 residues. Between the trimmed V and J ends, which lost 3 bases and 1 base, there was a span of 8 bases. CDR3: CASSLAVGTDTQYF. CDR3 DNA (partial): TGTGCCAGCAGTTTGGCGGTAGGCACAGATACG.

In regard to this clone: The observed sequence ends 3 residues before the CDR3 terminus, with the missing tail filled in from the germline J gene. The gene calls are TRBV2 and TRBJ1-2; tentatively, D is TRBD1 (5 bases). The V gene's germline CDR1 is SNHLY and CDR2 FYNNEI. The V end was cut by 11 bases, the J end by 2 bases, with 12 bases between. The CDR3 totals 12 residues. Here the CDR3 reads CAGRAGNYGYTF. The part of the CDR3 DNA that was read is TGTGCCGGTCGGGCAGGGAACTATGGC.

Note on this clone: The read ends 3 residues early relative to the CDR3; the germline J gene fills the gap. This chain links TRBV16 with TRBJ1-1; 10 bases map to TRBD1. The germline V gene encodes CDR1 KGHSY and CDR2 FQNENV. The CDR3 covers 15 residues. Trimming cost V 1 base and J 7 bases; bases outside gene matches: 6. CDR3 bases read: TGTGCCAGCAGCCAATTGGGGACAGGGGTCGATGAA. Its translation: CASSQLGTGVDE. The full CDR3 reads CASSQLGTGVDEAFF.

Details on this clone: The CDR3 extends 3 residues past the end of the read, so its final part is completed from the germline J gene. The rearrangement joins TRBV19 to TRBJ1-1; TRBD1 is a possible D gene (6 bases). CDR3 size: 14 residues. Trimming left V 2 bases short and J 1 base short, with 8 bases between. The germline gives CDR1 LNHDA, CDR2 SQIVND (reference sequence). The CDR3 bases that were read are TGTGCCAGTAGTATATCGACAGGGAACACTGAA. Translating gives CASSISTGNTE. In full, the CDR3 is CASSISTGNTEAFF.

Comments on this clone: Sequencing ends 3 residues short of the CDR3 end; the germline J gene provides the rest. This sequence joins TRBV6-1 and TRBJ1-1, with D perhaps TRBD1 (5 bases). CDR3 length equals 14 residues. V dropped 2 bases and J dropped 1 base, with 8 bases sitting between them. Germline-derived CDR1 and CDR2 are MNHNS and SASEGT. CDR3 DNA (partial): TGTGCCAGCAGTGAACACGACAGGAACACTGAA. It is translated as CASSEHDRNTE. The full CDR3 reads CASSEHDRNTEAFF.

As regards this clone: The read ends 3 residues early relative to the CDR3; the germline J gene fills the gap. The chain joins TRBV20-1 to TRBJ2-7; TRBD2 aligns across 9 bases. The CDR3 sequence is 15 residues long. The J segment lost 4 bases and the V segment lost 5 bases, leaving 12 bases of the junction unmatched. The germline V gene has CDR1 DFQATT and CDR2 SNEGSKA (reference sequence). CDR3 bases read: TGCAGTGCTTTACAAATAGCGGGGGACATTTACGAG. This encodes CSALQIAGDIYE. The whole CDR3 region reads CSALQIAGDIYEQYF.

In the case of this clone: The read finishes 3 residues shy of the CDR3 end, and the germline J gene is used to complete it. The chain is built from TRBV24-1 and TRBJ2-7; TRBD2 might be the D (7 bases). From germline, CDR1 is KGHDR and CDR2 SFDVKD. Trimming stripped 2 bases from V and 3 bases from J, with 19 bases between. The CDR3 has 17 amino acids. CDR3: CATSDSKPQGGYYEQYF. The part of the CDR3 DNA that was read is TGTGCCACCAGTGATTCCAAACCACAGGGAGGGTACTACGAG.

About this clone itself: The read ends 3 residues early relative to the CDR3; the germline J gene fills the gap. The chain uses TRBV2 and TRBJ2-3; the match to TRBD2 covers 7 bases. Germline trimming cut 8 bases from V and 0 bases from J; bases unmatched to any gene: 8. The germline CDR1 and CDR2 sequences are SNHLY and FYNNEI. The length of the CDR3 is 15 residues. CDR3 DNA, as far as it was read: TGTGCCAGCGGATCTAGCGGATTTAGCACAGATACG. Its protein product is CASGSSGFSTDT. The entire CDR3 protein reads CASGSSGFSTDTQYF.

Of note for this clone: The read ends 3 residues before the CDR3 terminus; that terminus is restored from the germline J gene. The V gene is TRBV7-2, the J gene TRBJ2-2; D possibly corresponds to TRBD1 (5 bases). The CDR3 is made up of 15 amino acids. CDR1 is SGHTA, CDR2 FQGNSA, per germline. V was trimmed by 5 bases and J by 0 bases, leaving 10 bases between them. The CDR3 protein is CASSQDSANTGELFF. CDR3 bases read: TGTGCCAGCAGCCAAGACAGCGCGAACACCGGGGAG.

Notes on this clone: With the read ending 3 residues before the CDR3 end, the germline J gene is used to fill in that end. The genes are TRBV2 and TRBJ2-7; no firm D call. Germline values: CDR1 SNHLY, CDR2 FYNNEI. The CDR3 is 13 amino acids. V shed 7 bases and J shed 3 bases, with 13 bases lying between them. Partial CDR3 DNA: TGTGCCAGCACCCCGAAAGGCGGCTACGAG. This sequence encodes CASTPKGGYE. The CDR3, in full, reads CASTPKGGYEQYF.

As to this clone: Read sequence stops 3 residues before the CDR3 end, and the germline J gene provides the missing end. The rearrangement joins TRBV19 to TRBJ2-3; 7 positions agree with TRBD1. Germline CDR1 reads LNHDA; CDR2 reads SQIVND (reference sequence). Germline trimming cut 9 bases from V and 0 bases from J; bases unmatched to any gene: 3. The CDR3 is 13 residues long. The CDR3 loop reads CASRDSSTDTQYF. CDR3 DNA, as far as it was read: TGTGCCAGCCGGGACAGTAGCACAGATACG.

Concerning this clone: The missing CDR3 end, 3 residues past where the read stops, is filled in from the germline J gene. The gene calls are TRBV24-1 and TRBJ2-3, with 11 bases identical to TRBD2. CDR3 length: 21 amino acids. The germline gives CDR1 KGHDR, CDR2 SFDVKD. With 3 bases clipped from V and 0 bases from J, the junction kept 16 bases outside the gene matches. The sequenced part of the CDR3 DNA is TGTGCCACCAGTGATCCCGGTTTTTCCGGGACTAGCGGCGTCAGCACAGATACG. The encoded protein is CATSDPGFSGTSGVSTDT. The CDR3 as a whole reads CATSDPGFSGTSGVSTDTQYF.

A note on this clone: The missing CDR3 end, 3 residues past where the read stops, is filled in from the germline J gene. This chain links TRBV20-1 with TRBJ2-1; 9 bases are shared with TRBD2. Germline loops: CDR1 DFQATT, CDR2 SNEGSKA (reference sequence). CDR3 length: 16 residues. With 1 base clipped from V and 3 bases from J, the junction kept 7 bases outside the gene matches. The sequenced CDR3 bases are TGCAGTGCTAGAGGCCTCCAGCGGGGGGTCTACAATGAG. It is translated as CSARGLQRGVYNE. The full-length CDR3 reads as CSARGLQRGVYNEQFF.

To note about this clone: The read falls 3 residues short of the CDR3 end, and the missing part is taken from the germline J gene. This chain joins TRBV7-3 and TRBJ1-2, with 7 bases aligning to TRBD1. CDR3 length: 15 amino acids. Per the germline V gene, CDR1 is SGHTA and CDR2 is FQGTGA. CDR3 sequence reads: CASSSWGQPTDTYTF. The part of the CDR3 DNA that was read is TGTGCCAGCAGCTCCTGGGGACAGCCCACAGATACC.

Remarks on this clone: The read finishes 3 residues shy of the CDR3 end, and the germline J gene is used to complete it. The chain is built from TRBV2 and TRBJ2-1; TRBD1 matches at 7 bases. The J segment lost 4 bases and the V segment lost 3 bases, leaving 9 bases of the junction unmatched. Per the germline V gene, CDR1 is SNHLY and CDR2 is FYNNEI. This CDR3 contains 16 residues. Here the CDR3 reads CASSDVGAGGYNEQFF. CDR3 bases read: TGTGCCAGCAGTGATGTAGGGGCAGGGGGATACAATGAG.